What follows are 16 T cell receptor beta chains derived from one specimen sequenced in a study of blood T cell repertoires in COVID-19. The protocol was immunoSEQ multiplex PCR, while the TCRdb copy is restricted to in-frame clones and leaves out a portion. The profile covers some 29,000 clones, with about 89% appearing a single time and 2% to 3% taken by the ten largest. Material: peripheral blood. Receptor source: a human donor in a cohort sampled during active COVID-19.

V and J are TRBV3-1 (or the pseudogene TRBV3-2) and TRBJ2-1; the match to TRBD2 covers 7 bases. The length of the CDR3 is 18 residues. Germline V gene lookup returns CDR1 LGHDT and CDR2 YNNKEL (reference sequence). After removal of 1 base from V and 6 bases from J, the junction contained 15 bases not matched to a gene. CDR3 in amino acids: CASSQVLSFRDYRNEQFF. The CDR3, as DNA: TGTGCCAGCAGCCAAGTTCTTTCGTTCCGGGACTACCGCAATGAGCAGTTCTTC.

The chain recombines TRBV5-4 with TRBJ1-3, with a weak D call TRBD1 (5 bases). Per the germline V gene, CDR1 is SGHNT and CDR2 is YYREEE (reference sequence). The V end was cut by 3 bases, the J end by 4 bases, with 11 bases between. This CDR3 is built from 14 residues. The CDR3 reads CASSWQGSGNTIYF. CDR3 sequence (DNA): TGTGCCAGCAGCTGGCAGGGTTCGGGAAACACCATATATTTT.

The rearrangement links TRBV18 to TRBJ1-1; 7 bases are a match to TRBD1. The V and J ends lost 3 bases and 0 bases, in that order; junction bases with no gene match: 7. The CDR3 is made up of 16 amino acids. Germline values: CDR1 KGHSH, CDR2 LQKENI. In DNA form, the CDR3 reads TGTGCCAGCTCACCCTTCGGACAGGAGCTGAACACTGAAGCTTTCTTT. Encoded protein: CASSPFGQELNTEAFF.

The V call is TRBV5-6, the J call TRBJ1-4; 10 bases fit TRBD1. This CDR3 comprises 17 residues. CDR1 is SGHDT and CDR2 is YYEEEE in the germline V gene. The V and J ends lost 4 bases and 8 bases, in that order; junction bases with no gene match: 14. CDR3 sequence: CASSGGQGGPLGEKLFF. CDR3 sequence (DNA): TGTGCCAGCAGCGGTGGACAGGGGGGTCCCTTAGGGGAAAAACTGTTTTTT.

The chain is built from TRBV5-1 and TRBJ1-5; unclear D gene. Germline V CDR1 and CDR2: SGHRS, YFSETQ. The CDR3 is 17 amino acids. Between the trimmed V and J ends, which lost 0 bases and 1 base, there was a span of 14 bases. The CDR3 spells CASSLARSRWSNQPQHF. The CDR3 DNA reads as TGCGCCAGCAGCTTGGCAAGATCTCGGTGGAGCAATCAGCCCCAGCATTTT.

The count of this clone is one. The V gene is TRBV7-3, the J gene TRBJ1-1, with 7 bases that match TRBD1. The CDR3 has 15 amino acids. V gave up 7 bases and J gave up 1 base; unmatched junction bases: 9. Germline V lookup: CDR1 SGHTA, CDR2 FQGTGA. The chain's CDR3 is CASTRTGETNTEAFF. The CDR3 DNA follows: TGTGCCAGCACCAGAACAGGGGAAACGAACACTGAAGCTTTCTTT.

The rearrangement links TRBV7-3 to TRBJ2-3; D gene ambiguous. Trimming took 5 bases from V and 3 from J, leaving 18 bases between them. This CDR3 is 16 amino acids long. Per the germline V gene, CDR1 is SGHTA and CDR2 is FQGTGA. The CDR3 spells CASSQDSSGVTDTQYF. The CDR3 DNA reads TGTGCCAGCAGCCAAGACTCAAGTGGTGTTACAGATACGCAGTATTTT.

This rearrangement joins TRBV7-2 to TRBJ2-5; D gene unclear. This CDR3 has 13 amino acids. The germline V and J ends were trimmed by 5 bases and 3 bases, with 10 bases remaining between them. Germline CDR1 is SGHTA and CDR2 is FQGNSA. The CDR3 bases are TGTGCCAGCAGCCCCCCCCTAAAAGAGACCCAGTACTTC. This sequence encodes CASSPPLKETQYF.

V usage is TRBV5-1 and J usage is TRBJ2-5; D might be TRBD2 (5 bases). V was cut by 8 bases and J by 2 bases, with 19 bases left in between. Germline V gene data show CDR1 as SGHRS and CDR2 as YFSETQ. The CDR3 covers 15 residues. The CDR3: CASTRNGDAQETQYF. In DNA, the CDR3 is TGCGCCAGTACCCGTAACGGGGATGCACAAGAGACCCAGTACTTC.

The gene calls are TRBV7-9 and TRBJ1-6, with D maybe TRBD1 (5 bases). The V end lost 5 bases, the J end lost 1 base, and 12 bases lay between the germline ends. CDR3 length equals 16 residues. In germline, CDR1 is SEHNR, CDR2 FQNEAQ (reference sequence). The CDR3 region is CASSARGRSYNSPLHF. For the CDR3, the DNA is TGTGCCAGCAGCGCCCGGGGGAGGTCCTATAATTCACCCCTCCACTTT. Full variable domain (rest looked up from reference TRBV7-9 and TRBJ1-6): DTGVSQNPRHKITKRGQNVTFRCDPISEHNRLYWYRQTLGQGPEFLTYFQNEAQLEKSRLLSDRFSAERPKGSFSTLEIQRTEQGDSAMYLCASSARGRSYNSPLHFGNGTRLTVT.

By proportion, this clone is medium-sized. The J gene is TRBJ1-3, the V gene TRBV14, with a tentative D call TRBD1 (5 bases). Trimming stripped 0 bases from V and 0 bases from J, with 15 bases between. CDR1 SGHDN and CDR2 FVKESK come from the germline V gene. The CDR3 consists of 18 residues. In DNA form, the CDR3 reads TGTGCCAGCAGCCAAGATGTCCTGGGGACTCTCTCTGGAAACACCATATATTTT. Its translation: CASSQDVLGTLSGNTIYF.

This CDR3 is CASSPGGVYGYTF. The CDR3 bases are TGTGCCAGCAGCCCGGGAGGGGTCTATGGCTACACCTTC. This chain joins TRBV6-5 and TRBJ1-2, with D perhaps TRBD1 (5 bases). Trimming pared 6 bases from V and 4 bases from J, leaving 12 bases between. This CDR3 spans 13 amino acids. Per the germline V gene, CDR1 is MNHEY and CDR2 is SVGAGI.

This clone was counted between two and nine times. The J gene is TRBJ1-1, the V gene TRBV4-2; a weak D match, TRBD1 (6 bases). Germline V gives CDR1 LGHNA, CDR2 YNFKEQ. The V end was cut by 4 bases, the J end by 2 bases, with 11 bases between. The CDR3 is made up of 14 amino acids. DNA for the CDR3: TGTGCCAGCAGCCCCGGACAGACAAACACTGAAGCTTTCTTT. Translation gives CASSPGQTNTEAFF.

This clone was observed a handful of times. This chain joins TRBV7-3 and TRBJ2-7; the D gene is possibly TRBD1 (6 bases). The CDR3 totals 15 residues. Germline-derived CDR1 and CDR2 are SGHTA and FQGTGA. The V end lost 2 bases, the J end lost 3 bases, and 14 bases lay between the germline ends. CDR3 nucleotides: TGTGCCAGCAGCTTATCCCCGACAGGAAACTACGAGCAGTACTTC. It is translated as CASSLSPTGNYEQYF.

The CDR3 here is CASSYSTANEKLFF. The CDR3 nucleotides read TGTGCCAGCAGTTACTCAACTGCCAATGAAAAACTGTTTTTT. The chain employs TRBV6-5 and TRBJ1-4; D remains ambiguous. The V end lost 0 bases, the J end lost 5 bases, and 7 bases lay between the germline ends. Germline assignment: CDR1 MNHEY and CDR2 SVGAGI. This CDR3 has 14 amino acids.

The J gene is TRBJ1-2, the V gene TRBV5-1, with TRBD1 as a possible D gene (6 bases). Germline V gene lookup returns CDR1 SGHRS and CDR2 YFSETQ. CDR3 length equals 14 residues. V was pared by 3 bases and J by 2 bases, with 11 bases between. The chain's CDR3 is CASSSTGSNYGYTF. In nucleotides, the CDR3 is TGCGCCAGCAGCTCAACAGGGTCGAACTATGGCTACACCTTC.